The 8 T cell receptor beta chains below all came from one sample that was sequenced in a study of shared clonotypes between healthy human individuals. Method: immunoSEQ multiplex PCR; TCRdb's copy keeps in-frame clones and lacks some. The repertoire holds about 2,500,000 clones, around 94% seen once, with 0.11% to 0.15% in the top ten. Sequenced material: naive CD4+ T cells sorted from blood. The subset denotes: CD45RA+ positively selected. Receptors were obtained from a man younger than 30 in good health.

The chain links TRBV11-2 to TRBJ1-2; D remains unclear. The germline V and J ends were trimmed by 5 bases and 7 bases, with 23 bases remaining between them. The germline CDR1 and CDR2 sequences are SGHAT and FQNNGV. The CDR3 covers 16 residues. The CDR3 region is CASSLRDTFPAGGYTF. CDR3 DNA sequence: TGTGCCAGCAGCCTACGCGACACTTTCCCGGCGGGTGGCTACACCTTC.

V usage is TRBV28 and J usage is TRBJ2-3; D uncertain. The V gene lost 3 bases and the J gene lost 0 bases, with 10 bases spanning the gap. The V gene's germline CDR1 is MDHEN and CDR2 SYDVKM. CDR3 length equals 15 residues. The CDR3 DNA is TGTGCCAGCAGTTTTCGAGTGTCTAGCACAGATACGCAGTATTTT. Translating it yields CASSFRVSSTDTQYF.

The chain couples TRBV28 to TRBJ2-5, with 12 bases identical to TRBD2. The trim removed 5 bases at V and 5 bases at J, leaving 12 bases unmatched. In germline, CDR1 is MDHEN, CDR2 SYDVKM. The CDR3 is 17 amino acids. DNA for the CDR3: TGTGCCAGCAGTCCATCTCGACTAGCGGGGGCGGGGGAGACCCAGTACTTC. It is translated as CASSPSRLAGAGETQYF.

V and J are TRBV30 and TRBJ1-2; 8 bases match TRBD1. Germline V CDR1 and CDR2: GTSNPN, SVGIG (reference sequence). J lost 7 bases, V lost 0 bases, and 7 bases had no gene match. The CDR3 is made up of 14 amino acids. Here the CDR3 reads CAWSVGQGFGGYTF. CDR3 bases: TGTGCCTGGAGTGTAGGACAGGGATTCGGTGGCTACACCTTC.

The chain couples TRBV4-1 to TRBJ1-2; TRBD1 aligns across 8 bases. Germline-derived CDR1 and CDR2 are MGHRA and YSYEKL. CDR3 size: 19 residues. With 3 bases clipped from V and 2 bases from J, the junction kept 17 bases outside the gene matches. Written as DNA, the CDR3 is TGCGCCAGCAGCCAGCAAATTGGGACAGGTGGCGTTCGGAACTATGGCTACACCTTC. It yields the protein CASSQQIGTGGVRNYGYTF.

V and J are TRBV19 and TRBJ1-6; the match to TRBD1 covers 8 bases. V shed 1 base and J 10 bases; nucleotides not matched to a gene: 9. Germline V CDR1 and CDR2: LNHDA, SQIVND (reference sequence). This CDR3 comprises 16 residues. The CDR3 bases are TGTGCCAGTAGTATAGGACAGGGGATAAGAGGATCACCCCTCCACTTT. Protein: CASSIGQGIRGSPLHF.

The chain employs TRBV28 and TRBJ1-1, with 7 positions matching TRBD1. Trimming cost V 4 bases and J 6 bases; bases outside gene matches: 20. Germline CDR1 and CDR2: MDHEN and SYDVKM. The CDR3 extends over 18 amino acids. CDR3 DNA sequence: TGTGCCAGCAGTTCCAACTTTGGGCAACCCAGGGGGGAGTCTGAAGCTTTCTTT. Protein product: CASSSNFGQPRGESEAFF. Full variable domain (remainder filled in from reference TRBV28 and TRBJ1-1): DVKVTQSSRYLVKRTGEKVFLECVQDMDHENMFWYRQDPGLGLRLIYFSYDVKMKEKGDIPEGYSVSREKKERFSLILESASTNQTSMYLCASSSNFGQPRGESEAFFGQGTRLTVV.

The chain has TRBV30 and TRBJ2-1; TRBD2 matches at 10 bases. Germline CDR1 is GTSNPN and CDR2 is SVGIG (reference sequence). The J segment lost 6 bases and the V segment lost 3 bases, leaving 5 bases of the junction unmatched. This CDR3 spans 14 amino acids. The CDR3 sequence: CAWRTAGGPNEQFF. The CDR3 DNA sequence: TGTGCCTGGAGAACAGCGGGAGGGCCCAATGAGCAGTTCTTC.